This T cell receptor beta chain is from a study of cytomegalovirus exposure and HLA in healthy donors. Regarding the study as a whole: In an earlier analysis, in roughly 600 donors, most V segments appeared productive either ~90% or ~30% of the time. Diagnosis of cytomegalovirus status made by the classifier reportedly showed high specificity and sensitivity.

Worth noting for this clone: What it binds is unknown.

CDR1 is SGDLS, CDR2 YYNGEE, per germline. V shed 3 bases and J 3 bases; nucleotides not matched to a gene: 4. This CDR3 contains 17 residues. It was with 60 Vbeta and 13 Jbeta primers that the PCR ran. Profiling relied on immunoSEQ multiplex PCR, and the TCRdb table lists in-frame clones only, not all of them. Of 150,000 to 200,000 clones listed, 65% to 85% are singletons. The sequence derives from a man in his forties in good health and CMV-seropositive. The rearrangement uses TRBV9 and TRBJ2-6; TRBD2 agrees at 12 bases. The sequenced sample was PBMCs. The CDR3 nucleotides are TGTGCCAGCAGCGCTAGCGGGGGGGCTGTTGGGGCCAACGTCCTGACTTTC. This encodes CASSASGGAVGANVLTF.